This TCR beta chain derives from a study of T cell repertoires in cytomegalovirus infection (dated by TCRdb to about 2019). Background on the whole study: Recently identified HLA-C-restricted CMV epitopes, whose presentation resists viral immunomodulation, were targeted by peptide stimulations together with well-studied HLA-B-restricted epitopes. The HLA type of each donor mattered for the analysis, because public TCR beta signatures pointed to carriage of CMV infection along with the matching HLA type. Findings and caveats that apply to the study as a whole: In both this cohort and an independent cohort of approximately 350 donors, the cumulative frequency of public TCR beta family members distinguished carriers of CMV infection plus the relevant HLA type. The ex vivo response was dominated by HLA-C-restricted CMV-specific TCR beta clonotypes, which also provided the single most frequent clonotype in two of eight donors.

The CDR3 sequence holds 15 residues, the cysteine and phenylalanine included. CDR3 DNA is the only sequence kept; it has 45 bases, read in frame from the first base. CDR1 SEHNR and CDR2 FQNEAQ are derived from the germline V gene (reference sequence). Trimming at the junction amounts to 1 base on V and 0 bases on J, and the germline ends lie 8 bases apart. Reading the label with the study, this specimen's treatment or condition is: in vitro stimulation with specific CMV peptide epitopes to enrich CMV-specific T cells. Points on this clonotype: No antigen is known for it. The sample holds no much larger clone one base away, and base qualities are not on file.

This sample was sequenced with an Illumina HiSeq 1500. TCRdb's own reprocessing of the public reads used fastp at Q25 and MiXCR and kept productive beta chains. Duplicate CDR3 protein sequences are folded into a single record with the most common DNA and genes. This sample lists some 800,000 distinct CDR3 sequences; about 33% were detected once. The ten largest clones represent under 15% of the sample. Specimen: cultured CD8+ T cells from PBMCs, collected from culture after CMV antigen stimulation. This receptor was obtained from a human donor in good health (CMV status not recorded). Some clones in this sample may be carry-over from other donors' samples. The V and J genes are TRBV7-9 and TRBJ2-3; no D gene call is confident. The sequenced DNA is TGTGCCAGCAGCTTAGACTGGTCTAGCACAGATACGCAGTATTTT. Protein translation: CASSLDWSSTDTQYF.